This is a list of T cell receptor beta chains from one sample in a study of human T cells and chemical hapten exposure. MiXCR was run by TCRdb on the RACE reads, yielding one entry per CDR3 protein. The profile shows 150,000 to 200,000 distinct CDR3 sequences, about 22% of them singletons. The sample in question was whole blood, obtained in connection with sensitization to the hapten diphenylcyclopropenone (DPC). These receptors were obtained from a middle-aged woman with alopecia areata. Some clones in this sample may be carry-over from other donors' samples. Each CDR3 is given with its conserved first and last residue. Fields, in order: clone size, J gene, D gene, V gene, CDR3 DNA, CDR3 protein. A D gene is named only where the DNA matches it firmly. A clone size is listed for some rows: how often the clone was seen (once, few, many), or a class if it is expanded.

few TRBJ2-7 TRBD2 TRBV10-3 TGTGCCATCAGTGAGGTAGCGGGAGGAGGCGAGCAGTACTTC CAISEVAGGGEQYF
few TRBJ1-2 TRBD1 TRBV27 TGTGCCAGCAGTTTATACCCCAGGACAGGGGGCCAGGACTACACCTTC CASSLYPRTGGQDYTF
- TRBJ2-1 - TRBV6-6 TGTGCCAGCAGTGGCGTGGGTAGCGGCAGCTCCTACAATGAGCAGTTCTTC CASSGVGSGSSYNEQFF
once TRBJ2-7 - TRBV6-2/TRBV6-3 TGTGCCAGCACTTTCCTCACTTCCGGGACTGTCTCCTACGAGCAGTACTTC CASTFLTSGTVSYEQYF
few TRBJ2-5 - TRBV6-6 TGTGCCAGCAGTTCCTACCAAGAGACCCAGTACTTC CASSSYQETQYF
few TRBJ1-3 - TRBV12-3/TRBV12-4 TGTGCCAGCAGTTCTACCCCGGAATCGTCTGGAAACACCATATATTTT CASSSTPESSGNTIYF
few TRBJ1-2 TRBD1 TRBV4-1 TGCGCCAGCAGCCCTAGACAGGGGGGGAGTAATGGCTACACCTTC CASSPRQGGSNGYTF
few TRBJ1-2 - TRBV10-3 TGTGCCATCAGTGGGGCAAGCAGGGAACTTCGCTACACCTTC CAISGASRELRYTF
- TRBJ1-2 - TRBV20-1 TGCAGTGCTAGAGAATCGGGGCGCGACAATGGCTACACCTTC CSARESGRDNGYTF
- TRBJ2-3 - TRBV20-1 TGCAGTGCCCCCGGAGGCGGCCAAGTGCCAGATACGCAGTATTTT CSAPGGGQVPDTQYF
- TRBJ2-3 TRBD2 TRBV28 TGTGCCAGCAGTTTAGTTGGGGGAGCGGGAGCGGATACGCAGTATTTT CASSLVGGAGADTQYF
many TRBJ2-1 - TRBV29-1 TGCAGCGTCGGACCCCGGGATACTCATTACAATGAGCAGTTCTTC CSVGPRDTHYNEQFF
- TRBJ2-5 - TRBV4-2 TGTGCCAGCAGCCAGTACGGCCAGCGGGAAGAGACCCAGTACTTC CASSQYGQREETQYF
- TRBJ2-7 - TRBV20-1 TGCAGTGCTTCTACAGGGTCGACTAGGTCCTACGAGCAGTACTTC CSASTGSTRSYEQYF
few TRBJ2-3 TRBD2 TRBV7-2 TGTGCCAGCAGCTTATCAGCGGGAGGGACAGATACGCAGTATTTT CASSLSAGGTDTQYF
- TRBJ1-1 - TRBV20-1 TGCACCCCACGACGCATCGGGGGGCTGTTGGACACTGAAGCTTTCTTT CTPRRIGGLLDTEAFF
- TRBJ2-5 - TRBV27 TGTGCCAGCAGTTTGTACAGATCTCAAGAGACCCAGTACTTC CASSLYRSQETQYF
few TRBJ2-3 TRBD1 TRBV5-1 TGCGCCAGCAGCCTAACAGGGGGCTCTGGAGATACGCAGTATTTT CASSLTGGSGDTQYF
- TRBJ2-5 - TRBV4-3 TGCGCCAGCAGCCAAGAATACGGAGAGACCCAGTACTTC CASSQEYGETQYF
- TRBJ1-6 TRBD1 TRBV20-1 TGCAGTGCTAGACCGCAGGGGGCGTGGAATTCACCCCTCCACTTT CSARPQGAWNSPLHF
many TRBJ2-7 - TRBV15 TGTGCCACCAGCCGAGGATTGGACAGCTCCTACGAGCAGTACTTC CATSRGLDSSYEQYF
- TRBJ1-5 - TRBV3-1 TGTGCCAGCAGCGACGGGGGGCATCAGCCCCAGCATTTT CASSDGGHQPQHF
- TRBJ1-2 - TRBV6-6 TGTGCCAGCAGACCAACCTCCAGACAGAATGGCTACACCTTC CASRPTSRQNGYTF
few TRBJ1-1 - TRBV4-1 TGCGCCAGCAGCCAAGAGGGCCCAGGCATGAACACTGAAGCTTTCTTT CASSQEGPGMNTEAFF
- TRBJ1-1 - TRBV12-3/TRBV12-4 TGTGCCAGCAGTTTTAAAGCCTCAGGTAGTAAAGCTTTCTTT CASSFKASGSKAFF
- TRBJ2-7 - TRBV5-1 TGCGCCAGCAGCTTGGATTTCCCCAGCGAGCAGTACTTC CASSLDFPSEQYF
- TRBJ2-7 - TRBV20-1 TGCAGTGCTACATCCACCTACGAGCAGTACTTC CSATSTYEQYF
- TRBJ2-1 TRBD2 TRBV20-1 TGCAGTGCTAGAGCGACTAGCGGGATCGATGAGCAGTTCTTC CSARATSGIDEQFF
few TRBJ1-6 TRBD1 TRBV20-1 TGCAGTGCTCTCGGCCTACAGGGGGCGCGGGATAATTCACCCCTCCACTTT CSALGLQGARDNSPLHF
- TRBJ2-1 TRBD2 TRBV11-1 TGTGCCAGCAGCTTCGGACTAGCTCGGGATGAGCAGTTCTTC CASSFGLARDEQFF
few TRBJ2-3 TRBD2 TRBV7-2 TGTGCCAGCAGCCCCCTTAGCGGGAGGCCGAACTATTTT CASSPLSGRPNYF
- TRBJ2-5 TRBD1 TRBV5-1 TGCGCCAGCAGCATCTTAGGGGGCCCGCAAGAGACCCAGTACTTC CASSILGGPQETQYF
- TRBJ2-7 - TRBV10-3 TGTGCCATCACCGGCTCGGGGTCTTCGGAGCAGTACTTC CAITGSGSSEQYF
- TRBJ1-5 - TRBV20-1 TGCAGTGCTAGAGAGATTTGGAGTCATCAGCCCCAGCATTTT CSAREIWSHQPQHF
- TRBJ1-3 - TRBV20-1 TGCAGTGCTAGAGACCCGACGGGGGCCGGAAACACCATATATTTT CSARDPTGAGNTIYF
few TRBJ2-4 TRBD1 TRBV28 TGTGCCAGCAGTCCTACGGGACAGGGAAGGTCCAAAAACATTCAGTACTTC CASSPTGQGRSKNIQYF
- TRBJ2-1 TRBD2 TRBV11-2 TGTGCCAGCAGCTCGGGACTAGCGGATGAGCAGTTCTTC CASSSGLADEQFF
- TRBJ2-7 - TRBV6-2/TRBV6-3 TGTGCCACCCAGAACCGGGACCGAATCTACGAGCAGTACTTC CATQNRDRIYEQYF
- TRBJ1-5 - TRBV10-3 TGTGCCATCAGTGACGGCGGCAATCAGCCCCAGCATTTT CAISDGGNQPQHF
- TRBJ1-2 - TRBV3-1 TGTGCCAGCAGCCAAACCCTTGGACCTGTCTATGGCTACACCTTC CASSQTLGPVYGYTF
few TRBJ2-1 TRBD1 TRBV27 TGTGCCAGCAGCCGGAGGGACAGGCTACTCCACAATGAGCAGTTCTTC CASSRRDRLLHNEQFF
- TRBJ1-5 - TRBV27 TGTGCCAGCAGTTTATCGAGAGGGAGGAATCAGCCCCAGCATTTT CASSLSRGRNQPQHF